The present T cell receptor beta chain was sequenced within a study of OX40 agonist ivuxolimab in advanced cancers. About the study: Patients in the trial were receiving intravenous ivuxolimab every 2 weeks, at doses of 0.01 to 10 mg/kg. Subjects had a mean age of roughly 60 years, with a range of roughly 20 to 79; approximately 83% were male.

TCRdb's table, derived via immunoSEQ multiplex PCR, lists solely in-frame clones and lacks some. Of tens of thousands of clones listed, 80% to 90% were seen once; the top ten hold approximately 5%. Baseline was the first blood sampling point, followed by cycle 4 day 1 and cycle 7 day 1. Study observations and caveats: There was clonal expansion of CD4+ and CD8+ blood T cells by week 6 at 0.1 to 3.0 mg/kg.

Germline V CDR1 and CDR2: MDHEN, SYDVKM. This CDR3 comprises 13 residues. Trimming stripped 2 bases from V and 3 bases from J, with 8 bases between. In the case of this clone: The target antigen is unknown.

The V call is TRBV28, the J call TRBJ2-7, with D perhaps given as TRBD1 or TRBD2 (5 bases each). Sequenced material: CD4+ or CD8+ T cells sorted from blood, taken in a trial of the OX40 agonist ivuxolimab. The sequence was obtained from an adult with an advanced solid tumor such as melanoma, head and neck, liver or kidney cancer. In DNA form, the CDR3 reads TGTGCCAGCAGTTTAGGGACCGGCTACGAGCAGTACTTC. It translates to CASSLGTGYEQYF. The whole variable domain, remainder taken from reference TRBV28 and TRBJ2-7, is DVKVTQSSRYLVKRTGEKVFLECVQDMDHENMFWYRQDPGLGLRLIYFSYDVKMKEKGDIPEGYSVSREKKERFSLILESASTNQTSMYLCASSLGTGYEQYFGPGTRLTVT.